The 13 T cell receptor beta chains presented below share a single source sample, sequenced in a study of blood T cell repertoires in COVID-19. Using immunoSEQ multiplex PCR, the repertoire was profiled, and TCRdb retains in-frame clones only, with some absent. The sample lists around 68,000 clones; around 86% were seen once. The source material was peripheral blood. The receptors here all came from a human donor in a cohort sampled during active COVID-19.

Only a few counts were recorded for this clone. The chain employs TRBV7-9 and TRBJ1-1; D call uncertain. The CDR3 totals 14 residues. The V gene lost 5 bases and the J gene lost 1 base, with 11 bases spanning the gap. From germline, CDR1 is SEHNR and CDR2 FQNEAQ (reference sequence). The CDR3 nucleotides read TGTGCCAGCAGCGAGGAGGGCAGGAACACTGAAGCTTTCTTT. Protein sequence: CASSEEGRNTEAFF.

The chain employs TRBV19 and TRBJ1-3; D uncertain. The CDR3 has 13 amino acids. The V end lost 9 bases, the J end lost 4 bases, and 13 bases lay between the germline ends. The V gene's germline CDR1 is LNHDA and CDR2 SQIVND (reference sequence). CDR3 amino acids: CASNQLAGNTIYF. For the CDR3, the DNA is TGTGCCAGCAACCAACTAGCGGGAAACACCATATATTTT.

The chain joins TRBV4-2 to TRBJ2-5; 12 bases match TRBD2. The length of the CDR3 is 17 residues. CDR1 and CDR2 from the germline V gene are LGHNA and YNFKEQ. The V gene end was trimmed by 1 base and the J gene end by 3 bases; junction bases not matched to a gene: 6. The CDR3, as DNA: TGTGCCAGCAGCCAAGGTCGGGCTAGCGGGGGGGAAGAGACCCAGTACTTC. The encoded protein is CASSQGRASGGEETQYF.

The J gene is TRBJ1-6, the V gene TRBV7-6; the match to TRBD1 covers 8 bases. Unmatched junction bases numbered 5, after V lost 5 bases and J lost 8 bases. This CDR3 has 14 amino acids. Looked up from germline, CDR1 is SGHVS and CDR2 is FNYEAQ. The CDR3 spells CASSLDRADSPLHF. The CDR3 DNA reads TGTGCCAGCAGCCTGGACAGGGCTGATTCACCCCTCCACTTT. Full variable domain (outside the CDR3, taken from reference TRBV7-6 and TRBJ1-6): GAGVSQSPRYKVTKRGQDVALRCDPISGHVSLYWYRQALGQGPEFLTYFNYEAQQDKSGLPNDRFSAERPEGSISTLTIQRTEQRDSAMYRCASSLDRADSPLHFGNGTRLTVT.

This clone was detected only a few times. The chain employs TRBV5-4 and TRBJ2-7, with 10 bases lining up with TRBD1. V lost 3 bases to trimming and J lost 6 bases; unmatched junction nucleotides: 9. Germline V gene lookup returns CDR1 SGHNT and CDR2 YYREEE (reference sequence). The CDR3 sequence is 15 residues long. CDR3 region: CASSSDRDRGTEQYV. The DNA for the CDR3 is TGTGCCAGCAGCTCAGACCGGGACAGGGGTACCGAGCAGTACGTC.

The CDR3 nucleotides are TGCAGCGTTGAGGACAGGATCTCTGGAAACACCATATATTTT. Translating it yields CSVEDRISGNTIYF. The V and J genes are TRBV29-1 and TRBJ1-3; 7 positions agree with TRBD1. Germline CDR1 SQVTM, CDR2 ANQGSEA. V lost 3 bases and J lost 0; bases outside the gene matches: 2. The CDR3 length is 14 residues.

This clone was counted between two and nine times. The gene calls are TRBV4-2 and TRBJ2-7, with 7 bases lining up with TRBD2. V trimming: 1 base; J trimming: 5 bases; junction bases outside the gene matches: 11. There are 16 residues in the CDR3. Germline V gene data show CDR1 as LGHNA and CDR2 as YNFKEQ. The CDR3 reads CASSQVRGGPGHEQYF. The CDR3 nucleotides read TGTGCCAGCAGCCAAGTACGGGGAGGGCCAGGTCACGAGCAGTACTTC.

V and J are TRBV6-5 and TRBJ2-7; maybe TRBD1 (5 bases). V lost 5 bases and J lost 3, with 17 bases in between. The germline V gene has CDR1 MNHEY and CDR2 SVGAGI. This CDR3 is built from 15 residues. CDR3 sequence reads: CASSPHIRQIYEQYV. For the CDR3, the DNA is TGTGCCAGCAGTCCCCACATAAGACAGATCTACGAGCAGTACGTC.

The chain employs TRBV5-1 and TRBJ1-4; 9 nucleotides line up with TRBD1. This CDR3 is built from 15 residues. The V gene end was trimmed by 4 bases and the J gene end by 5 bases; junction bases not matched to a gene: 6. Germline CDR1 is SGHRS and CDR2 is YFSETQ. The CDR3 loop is CASSVTGTGNEKLFF. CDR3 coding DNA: TGCGCCAGCAGCGTCACCGGGACAGGGAATGAAAAACTGTTTTTT.

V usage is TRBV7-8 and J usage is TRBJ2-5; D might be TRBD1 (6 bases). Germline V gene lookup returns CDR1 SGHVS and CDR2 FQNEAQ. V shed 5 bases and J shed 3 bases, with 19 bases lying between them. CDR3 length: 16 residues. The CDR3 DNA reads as TGTGCCAGCAGCCAGGTGTTGGGGGCCTCTGAAGAGACCCAGTACTTC. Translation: CASSQVLGASEETQYF.

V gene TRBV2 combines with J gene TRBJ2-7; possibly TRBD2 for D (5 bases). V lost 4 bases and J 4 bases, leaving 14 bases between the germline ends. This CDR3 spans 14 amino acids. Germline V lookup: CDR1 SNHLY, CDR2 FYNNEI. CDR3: CASSGWEKGYEQYF. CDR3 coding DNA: TGTGCCAGCAGTGGTTGGGAGAAGGGATACGAGCAGTACTTC.

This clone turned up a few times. CDR3 coding DNA: TGTGCCAGCAGCTTCTCAACCCCGGGACAGGGTGACAATGAGCAGTTCTTC. This translates into CASSFSTPGQGDNEQFF. The J gene is TRBJ2-1, the V gene TRBV7-9; 9 nucleotides agree with TRBD1. CDR3 length: 17 amino acids. The trim removed 3 bases at V and 5 bases at J, leaving 11 bases unmatched. Germline loops: CDR1 SEHNR, CDR2 FQNEAQ (reference sequence).

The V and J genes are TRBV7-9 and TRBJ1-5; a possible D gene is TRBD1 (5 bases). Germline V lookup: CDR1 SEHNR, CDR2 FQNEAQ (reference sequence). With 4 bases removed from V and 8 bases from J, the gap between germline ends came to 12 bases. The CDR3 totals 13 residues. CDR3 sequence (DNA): TGTGCCAGCAGCTCCGTGGGGCCGGAGCCCCAGCATTTT. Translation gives CASSSVGPEPQHF.